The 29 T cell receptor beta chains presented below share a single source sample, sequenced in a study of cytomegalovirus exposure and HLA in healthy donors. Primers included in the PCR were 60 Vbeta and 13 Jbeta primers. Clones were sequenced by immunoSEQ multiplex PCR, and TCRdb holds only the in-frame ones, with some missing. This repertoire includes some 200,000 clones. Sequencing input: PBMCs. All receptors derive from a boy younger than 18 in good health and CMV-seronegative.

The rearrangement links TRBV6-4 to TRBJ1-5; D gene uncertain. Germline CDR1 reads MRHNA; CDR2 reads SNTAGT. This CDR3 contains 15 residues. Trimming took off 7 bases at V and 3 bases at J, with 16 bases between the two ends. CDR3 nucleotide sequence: TGTGCCAGCACCCAGTCTTTGGGCGACAATCAGCCCCAGCATTTT. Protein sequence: CASTQSLGDNQPQHF.

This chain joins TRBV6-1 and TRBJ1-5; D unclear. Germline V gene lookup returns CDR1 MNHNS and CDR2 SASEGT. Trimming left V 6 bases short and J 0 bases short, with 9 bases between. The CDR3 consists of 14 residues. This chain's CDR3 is CASSEPYSNQPQHF. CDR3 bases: TGTGCCAGCAGCGAGCCCTATAGCAATCAGCCCCAGCATTTT.

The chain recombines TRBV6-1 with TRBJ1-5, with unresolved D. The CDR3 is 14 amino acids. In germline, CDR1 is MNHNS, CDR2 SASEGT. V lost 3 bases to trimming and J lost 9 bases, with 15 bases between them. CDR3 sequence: CASSEGGPTWPQHF. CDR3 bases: TGTGCCAGCAGTGAGGGAGGCCCAACATGGCCCCAGCATTTT.

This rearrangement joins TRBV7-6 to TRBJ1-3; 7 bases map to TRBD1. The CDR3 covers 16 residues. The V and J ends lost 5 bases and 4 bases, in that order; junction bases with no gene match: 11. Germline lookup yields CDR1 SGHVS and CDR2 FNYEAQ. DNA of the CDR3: TGTGCCAGCAGCCAGCAAGAGGGGGCAGGGGGAAACACCATATATTTT. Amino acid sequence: CASSQQEGAGGNTIYF.

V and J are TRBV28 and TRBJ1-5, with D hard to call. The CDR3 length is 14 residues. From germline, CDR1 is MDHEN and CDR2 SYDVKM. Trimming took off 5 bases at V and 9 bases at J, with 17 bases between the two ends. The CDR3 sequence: CASSPLVKPGPQHF. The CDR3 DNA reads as TGTGCCAGCAGTCCTCTGGTAAAGCCCGGGCCCCAGCATTTT.

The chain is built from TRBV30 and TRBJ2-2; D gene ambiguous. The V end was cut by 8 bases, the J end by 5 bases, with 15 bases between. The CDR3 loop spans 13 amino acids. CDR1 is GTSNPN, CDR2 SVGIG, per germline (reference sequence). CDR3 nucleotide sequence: TGTGCCAGAGATGTAACACTAACCGGGGAGCTGTTTTTT. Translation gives CARDVTLTGELFF. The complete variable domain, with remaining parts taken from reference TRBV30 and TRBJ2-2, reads SQTIHQWPATLVQPVGSPLSLECTVEGTSNPNLYWYRQAAGRGLQLLFYSVGIGQISSEVPQNLSASRPQDRQFILSSKKLLLSDSGFYLCARDVTLTGELFFGEGSRLTVL.

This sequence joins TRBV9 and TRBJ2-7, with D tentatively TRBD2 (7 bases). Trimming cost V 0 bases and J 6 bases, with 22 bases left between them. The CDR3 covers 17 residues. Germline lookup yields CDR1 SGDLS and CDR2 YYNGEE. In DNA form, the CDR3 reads TGTGCCAGCAGCGTAGGAGGGGGAGGGGGATCCCTGGGCGAGCAGTACTTC. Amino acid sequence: CASSVGGGGGSLGEQYF. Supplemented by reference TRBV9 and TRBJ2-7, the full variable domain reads DSGVTQTPKHLITATGQRVTLRCSPRSGDLSVYWYQQSLDQGLQFLIQYYNGEERAKGNILERFSAQQFPDLHSELNLSSLELGDSALYFCASSVGGGGGSLGEQYFGPGTRLTVT.

The CDR3 loop is CAWSRGIRTDTQYF. DNA for the CDR3: TGTGCCTGGAGTAGGGGGATTCGCACAGATACGCAGTATTTT. The chain is built from TRBV30 and TRBJ2-3; D is perhaps TRBD1 (6 bases). Germline values: CDR1 GTSNPN, CDR2 SVGIG (reference sequence). This CDR3 contains 14 residues. V shed 2 bases and J shed 1 base, with 10 bases lying between them.

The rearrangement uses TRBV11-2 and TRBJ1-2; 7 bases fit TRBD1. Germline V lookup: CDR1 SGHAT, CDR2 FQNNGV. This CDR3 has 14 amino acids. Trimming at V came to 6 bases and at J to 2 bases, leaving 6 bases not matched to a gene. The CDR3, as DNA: TGTGCCAGCAGACCCCCGGGACAGAACTATGGCTACACCTTC. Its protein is CASRPPGQNYGYTF.

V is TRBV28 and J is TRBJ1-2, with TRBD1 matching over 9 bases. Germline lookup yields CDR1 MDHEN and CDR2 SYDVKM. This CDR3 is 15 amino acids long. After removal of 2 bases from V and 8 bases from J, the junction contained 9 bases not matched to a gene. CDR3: CASSLHGTGNRGYTF. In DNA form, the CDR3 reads TGTGCCAGCAGTTTACACGGGACAGGGAATCGGGGCTACACCTTC.

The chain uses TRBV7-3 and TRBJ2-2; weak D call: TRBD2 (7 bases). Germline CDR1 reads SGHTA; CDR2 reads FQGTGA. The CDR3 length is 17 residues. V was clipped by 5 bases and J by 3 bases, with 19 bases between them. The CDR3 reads CASSAFGGRRDTGELFF. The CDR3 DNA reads TGTGCCAGCAGCGCCTTCGGGGGGCGCCGGGACACCGGGGAGCTGTTTTTT. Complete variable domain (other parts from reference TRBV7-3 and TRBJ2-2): GAGVSQTPSNKVTEKGKYVELRCDPISGHTALYWYRQSLGQGPEFLIYFQGTGAADDSGLPNDRFFAVRPEGSVSTLKIQRTERGDSAVYLCASSAFGGRRDTGELFFGEGSRLTVL.

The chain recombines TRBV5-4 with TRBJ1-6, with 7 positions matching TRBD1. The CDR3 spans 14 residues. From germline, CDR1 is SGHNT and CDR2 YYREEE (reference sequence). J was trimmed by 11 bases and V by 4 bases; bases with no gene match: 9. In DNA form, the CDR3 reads TGTGCCAGCAGCAACGACAGGGAAAATCCACCCCTCCACTTT. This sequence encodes CASSNDRENPPLHF.

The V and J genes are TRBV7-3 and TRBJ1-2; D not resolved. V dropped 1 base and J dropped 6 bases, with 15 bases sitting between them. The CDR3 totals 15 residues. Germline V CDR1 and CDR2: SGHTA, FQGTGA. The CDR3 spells CASSLMPAGKDGYTF. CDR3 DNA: TGTGCCAGCAGCTTAATGCCGGCGGGAAAGGATGGCTACACCTTC. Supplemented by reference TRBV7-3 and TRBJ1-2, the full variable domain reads GAGVSQTPSNKVTEKGKYVELRCDPISGHTALYWYRQSLGQGPEFLIYFQGTGAADDSGLPNDRFFAVRPEGSVSTLKIQRTERGDSAVYLCASSLMPAGKDGYTFGSGTRLTVV.

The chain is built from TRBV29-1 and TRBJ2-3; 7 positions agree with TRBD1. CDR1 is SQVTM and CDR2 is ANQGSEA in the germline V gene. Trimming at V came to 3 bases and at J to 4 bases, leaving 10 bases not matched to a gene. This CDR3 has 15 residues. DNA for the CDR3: TGCAGCGTTGAGGTGCCAACCCAGGGGGCAGATACGCAGTATTTT. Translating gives CSVEVPTQGADTQYF.

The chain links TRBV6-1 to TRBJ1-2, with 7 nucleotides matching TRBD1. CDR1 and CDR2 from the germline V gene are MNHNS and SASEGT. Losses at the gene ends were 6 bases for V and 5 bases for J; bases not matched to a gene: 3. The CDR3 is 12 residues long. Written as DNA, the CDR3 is TGTGCCAGCAGCGTGACAGGGTATGGCTACACCTTC. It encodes CASSVTGYGYTF.

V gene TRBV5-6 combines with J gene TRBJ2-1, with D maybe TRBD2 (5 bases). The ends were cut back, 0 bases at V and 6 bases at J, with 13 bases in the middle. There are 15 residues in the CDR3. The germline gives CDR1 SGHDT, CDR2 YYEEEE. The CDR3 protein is CASSLAGRDGNEQFF. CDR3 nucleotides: TGTGCCAGCAGCTTGGCCGGCCGGGATGGCAATGAGCAGTTCTTC.

The CDR3 protein is CASSEAGGQNEQFF. The CDR3 coding sequence is TGTGCCAGCAGTGAAGCGGGGGGCCAAAATGAGCAGTTCTTC. The rearrangement joins TRBV6-4 to TRBJ2-1; TRBD2 matches at 9 bases. CDR1 and CDR2 (germline): MRHNA, SNTAGT. V lost 3 bases and J lost 7; bases outside the gene matches: 4. The CDR3 contains 14 residues.

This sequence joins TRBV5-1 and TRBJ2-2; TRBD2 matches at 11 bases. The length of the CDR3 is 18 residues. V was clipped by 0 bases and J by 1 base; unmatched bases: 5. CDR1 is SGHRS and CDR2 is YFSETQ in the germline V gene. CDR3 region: CASSLEVLAGVNTGELFF. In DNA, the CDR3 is TGCGCCAGCAGCTTGGAGGTACTAGCGGGGGTGAACACCGGGGAGCTGTTTTTT. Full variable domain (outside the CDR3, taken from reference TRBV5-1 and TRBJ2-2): KAGVTQTPRYLIKTRGQQVTLSCSPISGHRSVSWYQQTPGQGLQFLFEYFSETQRNKGNFPGRFSGRQFSNSRSEMNVSTLELGDSALYLCASSLEVLAGVNTGELFFGEGSRLTVL.

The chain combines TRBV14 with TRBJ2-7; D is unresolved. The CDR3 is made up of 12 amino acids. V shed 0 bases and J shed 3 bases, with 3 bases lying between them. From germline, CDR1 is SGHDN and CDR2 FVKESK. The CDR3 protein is CASSQDNYEQYF. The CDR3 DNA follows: TGTGCCAGCAGCCAAGACAACTACGAGCAGTACTTC.

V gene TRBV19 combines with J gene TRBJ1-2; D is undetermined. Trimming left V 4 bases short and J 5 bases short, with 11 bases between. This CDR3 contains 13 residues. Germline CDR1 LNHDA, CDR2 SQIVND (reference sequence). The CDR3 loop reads CASSNMVSYGYTF. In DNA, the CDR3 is TGTGCCAGTAGTAATATGGTCAGTTATGGCTACACCTTC.

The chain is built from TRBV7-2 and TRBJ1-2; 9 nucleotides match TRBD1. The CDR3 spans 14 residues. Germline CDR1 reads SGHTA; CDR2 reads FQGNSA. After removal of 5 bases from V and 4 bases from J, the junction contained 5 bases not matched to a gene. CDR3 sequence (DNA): TGTGCCAGCAGCGCCGGACAGGGGCGCTATGGCTACACCTTC. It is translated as CASSAGQGRYGYTF.

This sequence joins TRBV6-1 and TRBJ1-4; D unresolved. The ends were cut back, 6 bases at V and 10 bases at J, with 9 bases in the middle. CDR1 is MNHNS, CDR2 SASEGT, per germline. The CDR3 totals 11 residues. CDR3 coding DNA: TGTGCCAGCAGCCCCCTGGCAAAACTGTTTTTT. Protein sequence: CASSPLAKLFF.

CDR3 loop: CASGIRGSSYEQYF. CDR3 DNA: TGTGCCAGCGGCATCCGGGGGAGCTCCTACGAGCAGTACTTC. The chain recombines TRBV7-2 with TRBJ2-7; possible D gene TRBD2, 6 bases. CDR3 length: 14 amino acids. Per the germline V gene, CDR1 is SGHTA and CDR2 is FQGNSA. Deletions cut 8 bases from V and 0 bases from J, with 14 bases between.

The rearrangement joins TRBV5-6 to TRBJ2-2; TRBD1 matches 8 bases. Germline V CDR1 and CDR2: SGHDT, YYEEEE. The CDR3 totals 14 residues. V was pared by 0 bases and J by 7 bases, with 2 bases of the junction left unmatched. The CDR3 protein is CASSLAGGGGELFF. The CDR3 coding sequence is TGTGCCAGCAGCTTGGCAGGGGGCGGCGGGGAGCTGTTTTTT.

The CDR3 bases are TGTGCCAGCAGCTTAAATACGGACGAGCAGTACTTC. It specifies CASSLNTDEQYF. The chain employs TRBV7-6 and TRBJ2-7; D gene ambiguous. The CDR3 has 12 amino acids. Trimming shortened V by 2 bases and J by 5 bases, and 7 bases separated the two germline ends. Germline V lookup: CDR1 SGHVS, CDR2 FNYEAQ.

The chain's CDR3 is CASSQQGALGNSPLHF. In DNA, the CDR3 is TGTGCCAGCAGTCAACAGGGGGCTCTCGGTAATTCACCCCTCCACTTT. The chain is built from TRBV2 and TRBJ1-6; 9 bases agree with TRBD1. There are 16 residues in the CDR3. The junction had 8 bases not matched to a gene; V was cut back by 5 bases and J by 6 bases. The germline CDR1 and CDR2 sequences are SNHLY and FYNNEI.

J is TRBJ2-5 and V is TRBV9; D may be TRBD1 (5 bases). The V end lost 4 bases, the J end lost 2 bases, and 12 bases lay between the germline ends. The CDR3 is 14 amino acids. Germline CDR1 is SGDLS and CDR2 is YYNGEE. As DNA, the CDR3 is TGTGCCAGCAGCACGCAGGGAAGGCAAGAGACCCAGTACTTC. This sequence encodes CASSTQGRQETQYF.

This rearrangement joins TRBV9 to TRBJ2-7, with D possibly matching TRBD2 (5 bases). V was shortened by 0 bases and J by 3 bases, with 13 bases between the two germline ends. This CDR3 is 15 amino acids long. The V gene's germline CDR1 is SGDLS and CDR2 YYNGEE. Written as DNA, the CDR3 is TGTGCCAGCAGCGTAGGAGGGTCGATCTACTACGAGCAGTACTTC. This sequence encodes CASSVGGSIYYEQYF.

Written as DNA, the CDR3 is TGTGCCAGCAGTTACGAACTTCTGGGAGGACCCTACGAGCAGTACTTC. Protein product: CASSYELLGGPYEQYF. V usage is TRBV6-5 and J usage is TRBJ2-5, with D maybe TRBD2 (6 bases). The J call could be wrong; TRBJ2-7 is a better fit for the DNA end. This CDR3 has 16 amino acids. Germline V lookup: CDR1 MNHEY, CDR2 SVGAGI.